This is a list of T cell receptor beta chains from one sample in a study of vaccination and CD4 T cells after COVID-19. MiXCR, run by TCRdb on the PCR reads, gives a single entry per CDR3 protein. This table has 10,000 to 15,000 distinct CDR3 sequences, 35% to 55% appearing once. The antigens these receptors bind are not known. Sequences were obtained from CD4+ T cells from blood, cultured in vitro. These receptors were obtained from a human donor who had recovered from COVID-19. CDR3s include the opening cysteine and the closing phenylalanine or tryptophan. The D gene is left open where the match is weak. Size is stated for part of the rows, as once, few or many counts, or as a class when the clone is expanded.

>TRBV6-1|TRBJ1-2|TRBD1|few
TGTGCCAGCAAAACCGACAGGGGGCACTATGGCTACACCTTC
CASKTDRGHYGYTF
>TRBV19|TRBJ2-3|.|few
TGTGCCAGTAGTACAAACGTAGATACGCAGTATTTT
CASSTNVDTQYF
>TRBV27|TRBJ2-1|.|.
TGTGCCAGCAGGGCTGTCCCCCAAGAGGGAGAGCAGTTCTTC
CASRAVPQEGEQFF
>TRBV2|TRBJ2-3|TRBD1|.
TGTGCCTCCAAGGACAGGTGGGGCACAGATACGCAGTATTTT
CASKDRWGTDTQYF
>TRBV30|TRBJ2-7|.|.
TGTGCCTGGAGTGCTTCAGGGGTCGAGCAGTACTTC
CAWSASGVEQYF
>TRBV21-1|TRBJ2-2|.|few
TGTGCCAGCAGCAAACACTCATCCCAGGGAACCGGGGAGCTGTTTTTT
CASSKHSSQGTGELFF
>TRBV11-2|TRBJ2-5|.|.
TGTGCCAGCAGCACAAGGGGGGGGACCCAGTACTTC
CASSTRGGTQYF
>TRBV20-1|TRBJ1-2|.|.
TGCAGTGGCGCAGGGGAAAGGAGGGAGGGCTACACCTTC
CSGAGERREGYTF
>TRBV20-1|TRBJ2-1|.|medium-sized
TGCAGTGCTAGACAATCAGGGATGAGCTCCTACAATGAGCAGTTCTTC
CSARQSGMSSYNEQFF
>TRBV29-1|TRBJ2-2|.|once
TGCAGCGTTGGATGGGGGGTCACCGGGGAGCTGTTTTTT
CSVGWGVTGELFF
>TRBV27|TRBJ2-5|.|few
TGTGCCAGCAGTTTAGGCCGCCGGGAGACCCAGTACTTC
CASSLGRRETQYF
>TRBV5-1|TRBJ1-2|.|.
TGCGCCAGCAGCTTCGAGACGGGACTGTATGGCTACACCTTC
CASSFETGLYGYTF
>TRBV6-1|TRBJ2-3|.|.
TGTGCCAGCACCAAAAGCAGAAGCACAGATACGCAGTATTTT
CASTKSRSTDTQYF
>TRBV30|TRBJ1-3|.|.
TGTGCCTGGAGTGCCCAGGGGAGAAACACCATATATTTT
CAWSAQGRNTIYF
>TRBV7-9|TRBJ1-2|.|.
TGTGCCAGCAGCCCCCGGAGGAACAGGGCAAACTATGGCTACACCTTC
CASSPRRNRANYGYTF
>TRBV7-9|TRBJ1-5|.|.
TGCGCCAGCAGCTTGGCGGGAGATAGCAATCAGCCCCAGCATTTT
CASSLAGDSNQPQHF
>TRBV3-1|TRBJ1-2|TRBD1|.
TGTGCCAGCAGTCCGAAGCAGGGGGCCAGTGGCTACACCTTC
CASSPKQGASGYTF
>TRBV5-1|TRBJ1-1|TRBD1|.
TGCGCCAGCAGCTCAGGGACAGGGAGTGAAGCTTTCTTT
CASSSGTGSEAFF
>TRBV11-2|TRBJ2-5|.|.
TGTGCCAGCAGTAGCTCGGTGTACCAAGAGACCCAGTACTTC
CASSSSVYQETQYF
>TRBV12-3/TRBV12-4|TRBJ2-1|TRBD1|.
TGTGCCAGCGGGGGACAGGGGTACAATGAGCAGTTCTTC
CASGGQGYNEQFF
>TRBV6-2/TRBV6-3|TRBJ1-2|TRBD1|few
TGTGCCAGCAGTCCTCCAACAGGGGGACGGGGCTACACCTTC
CASSPPTGGRGYTF
>TRBV6-5|TRBJ1-6|TRBD1|few
TGTGCCAGCAGTTCCGGGACAGGGATTGCAGGTCTCCACTTT
CASSSGTGIAGLHF
>TRBV24-1|TRBJ2-3|.|few
TGTGCCACCAGTGCGGGACCTCCTACAGATACGCAGTATTTT
CATSAGPPTDTQYF
>TRBV6-5|TRBJ1-2|.|.
TGTGCCAGCAGTTACTCGGAGGGGGTAAACTATGGCTACACCTTC
CASSYSEGVNYGYTF
>TRBV21-1|TRBJ2-7|.|.
TGTGCCAGCAGCAAAGGACTAGCCCCTCCAAAAAATAGCTCCTACGAGCAGTACTTC
CASSKGLAPPKNSSYEQYF
>TRBV20-1|TRBJ2-3|.|.
TGCAGTGCGGATCAGATCGCGGGAAGCACAGATACGCAGTATTTT
CSADQIAGSTDTQYF
>TRBV7-2|TRBJ2-7|.|.
TGTGCCAGCAGCTTAGTCACAGGGTCCTACGAGCAGTACTTC
CASSLVTGSYEQYF
>TRBV12-2|TRBJ1-2|.|.
TGTGCAAGTCGCCCGAAACAGGGGGCTGCTTCTGGCTACACCTTC
CASRPKQGAASGYTF
>TRBV20-1|TRBJ2-7|.|.
TGCAGTGCCCCGAGGACCGACTGGGCCTACGGTCACGAGCAGTACTTC
CSAPRTDWAYGHEQYF
>TRBV5-6|TRBJ1-1|.|few
TGTGCCACCACGATAACCGACGGATTCATGAACACTGAAGCTTTCTTT
CATTITDGFMNTEAFF
>TRBV7-2|TRBJ1-2|TRBD1|.
TGTGCCAGCAGCTCTGGACAGGGTGGTGGCTACACCTTC
CASSSGQGGGYTF
>TRBV6-1|TRBJ2-5|.|.
TGTGCCGGCAGGTGGGGTGCAGAGACCCAGTACTTC
CAGRWGAETQYF
>TRBV20-1|TRBJ2-3|TRBD2|.
TGCAGTGCTTTCTTAGTTGGGGGCGGGGGGTTTAACACAGATACGCAGTATTTT
CSAFLVGGGGFNTDTQYF
>TRBV5-4|TRBJ1-2|TRBD1|.
TGTGCCAGCAGCCCCGGGACAGAGAAAACTTATGGCTACACCTTC
CASSPGTEKTYGYTF
>TRBV6-1|TRBJ2-3|TRBD1|few
TGTGCCAGCAGGACGGGACAGACCTCCGGTACGCAGTATTTT
CASRTGQTSGTQYF
>TRBV20-1|TRBJ1-1|TRBD1|.
TGCAGTGCTAGAAACAGGGGACCGACTGAAGCTTTCTTT
CSARNRGPTEAFF
>TRBV25-1|TRBJ1-2|.|few
TGTGCCAGCAGGGACAGTCCCAACCACTATGGCTACACCTTC
CASRDSPNHYGYTF
>TRBV20-1|TRBJ2-1|TRBD2|.
TGCAGTGCTACACGGGACGGGGACTACTGGAGCTCCTACAATGAGCAGTTCTTC
CSATRDGDYWSSYNEQFF
>TRBV6-2/TRBV6-3|TRBJ2-3|.|.
TGTGCCAGCAGTTATCGTTCAGCCCCATCCACAGATACGCAGTATTTT
CASSYRSAPSTDTQYF
>TRBV5-4|TRBJ1-1|TRBD1|few
TGTGCCAGCAGTAGAGGACAGGGGCCCGCTAACACTGAAGCTTTCTTT
CASSRGQGPANTEAFF
>TRBV9|TRBJ1-1|TRBD1|.
TGTGCCAGCAGCCCGACCGGGACAGGTGAAGCTTTCTTT
CASSPTGTGEAFF
>TRBV12-3/TRBV12-4|TRBJ1-2|TRBD1|few
TGTGCCAGCAGTCCAGGACAGGGTTTGGAGGGTGGCTACACCTTC
CASSPGQGLEGGYTF
>TRBV10-3|TRBJ2-5|.|.
TGTGCCATCAGTGGGGGGGCTGGAGAGACCCAGTACTTC
CAISGGAGETQYF
>TRBV7-9|TRBJ1-1|.|.
TGTGCCAGCAGCTTAGCGCTCTCTTACACTGAAGCTTTCTTT
CASSLALSYTEAFF
>TRBV10-3|TRBJ1-5|.|few
TGTGCCATCAGTGAGTCTATTAGCAATCAGCCCCAGCATTTT
CAISESISNQPQHF
>TRBV10-3|TRBJ1-2|.|.
TGTGCCATCAGCCTCGGGCCCGGCCACGGCTACACCTTC
CAISLGPGHGYTF
>TRBV7-6|TRBJ1-3|TRBD1|few
TGTGCCAGCTCGACCGGGACAGGTGGAAACACCATATATTTT
CASSTGTGGNTIYF
>TRBV6-1|TRBJ2-3|TRBD2|.
TGTGCCAGCAGGGGTCAAAGGACTAGCGGGTTCTGGGTTACGCAGTATTTT
CASRGQRTSGFWVTQYF
>TRBV11-2|TRBJ2-7|.|.
TGTGCCAGCAGCCCAGCCTACGAGCAGTACTTC
CASSPAYEQYF
>TRBV5-1|TRBJ2-7|.|.
TGCGCCAGCAGCTTTACGGTTTCCTACGAGCAGTACTTC
CASSFTVSYEQYF
>TRBV10-3|TRBJ2-5|.|.
TGTGCCATCAGTGAGAGTGGAGCCCCAGGGACCCAGTACTTC
CAISESGAPGTQYF
>TRBV5-4|TRBJ2-5|TRBD2|.
TGTGCCAGCAGCTTTGGCGGGGGGGTAAAAGAGACCCAGTACTTC
CASSFGGGVKETQYF
>TRBV30|TRBJ1-2|.|.
TGTGCCTGGAGACGCCGGGGGATAGACTATGGCTACACCTTC
CAWRRRGIDYGYTF
>TRBV24-1|TRBJ2-3|.|.
TGTGCCACCAGTGATTTGTTCAGTTCAGATACGCAGTATTTT
CATSDLFSSDTQYF
>TRBV18|TRBJ2-7|TRBD2|.
TGTGCCAGCTCACCACCAGTAGCGGGAGTCTACGAGCAGTACTTC
CASSPPVAGVYEQYF
>TRBV30|TRBJ1-2|.|.
TGTGCCTGGGGGGACGGCCACTATGGCTACACCTTC
CAWGDGHYGYTF
>TRBV10-3|TRBJ1-6|TRBD1|large
TGTGCCGTCTCAATGAAGGAACAGGGGGCGTTTAATTCACCCCTCCACTTT
CAVSMKEQGAFNSPLHF
>TRBV2|TRBJ1-6|.|medium-sized
TGTGCCAGCAGTGGGTCCGTTCAATATAATTCACCCCTCCACTTT
CASSGSVQYNSPLHF
>TRBV24-1|TRBJ2-5|.|few
TGTGCCACCAGTGATTTTAGAGGGGTAGAGACCCAGTACTTC
CATSDFRGVETQYF
>TRBV6-2/TRBV6-3|TRBJ2-2|.|.
TGTGCCAGCAAGGGGGGGGATTACAACACCGGGGAGCTGTTTTTT
CASKGGDYNTGELFF